This T cell receptor beta chain was captured by sequencing in a study of T cell repertoires in cytomegalovirus infection. Study-level background: Shared public TCR beta signatures pointed to both CMV infection and a matching HLA type. Study-wide results and caveats: Carriers of CMV and the relevant HLA type were discriminated by public TCR beta frequency.

In regard to this clonotype: Its antigen remains unidentified.

The CDR3 contains 15 residues. Germline assignment: CDR1 KGHSH and CDR2 LQKENI. V lost 3 bases and J lost 8, with 19 bases in between. TCRdb ran MiXCR on the reads and lists one entry per CDR3 protein. This table holds roughly 310,000 distinct CDR3 sequences, 15% to 20% found once. This sequence joins TRBV18 and TRBJ1-2; tentatively, D is TRBD1 (5 bases). Sequenced input: PBMCs. The source is a human donor in good health (CMV status not recorded). Some clones in this sample may be carry-over from other donors' samples. CDR3 nucleotide sequence: TGTGCCAGCTCACCGCAGGACAAGGGGTCGGAAGGCTACACCTTC. It is translated as CASSPQDKGSEGYTF.